These T cell receptor beta chains were read from a single sample in a study of blood T cell repertoires in COVID-19. Using immunoSEQ multiplex PCR, the repertoire was profiled, and TCRdb retains in-frame clones only, with some absent. The table has 100,000 to 150,000 clones, approximately 70% seen once. Sequencing used peripheral blood. The receptors shown here come from a woman in her 70s with acute or convalescent COVID-19. Each CDR3 is given with its conserved first and last residue. Each record gives: CDR3 protein, V gene.

CASSLSGGAADTQYF | TRBV7-2
CASSQGEVTDTQYF | TRBV5-1
CASSPRGYEQYF | TRBV14
CASSTTGGRQPQHF | TRBV19
CAWSVGQGSRETQYF | TRBV30
CASSLAPRGTQYF | TRBV7-2
CASSLSAQAGETQYF | TRBV4-1
CASSVGNGELFF | TRBV9
CASSPAGQGIYEQYF | TRBV5-4
CASSLTGTGAYEQYF | TRBV19
CASSNRETQYF | TRBV12-3/TRBV12-4
CASSLERTSGYNEQFF | TRBV7-8
CASSGGVWTSGAEQYF | TRBV25-1
CASSYGGHEQFF | TRBV6-2/TRBV6-3